This T cell receptor (beta chain) was captured by sequencing in a study of T cells in Graves' hyperthyroidism and ophthalmopathy. Findings and caveats of the study: Through a model of 13 V-J features, ophthalmopathy was separated from stable hyperthyroidism.

Regions amplified from RNA transcripts were the TCR beta CDR3 regions. The HTBI primer set drove a first-round RT-PCR of the TCR CDR3. TCRdb fed the multiplex PCR reads into MiXCR, producing one record per CDR3 protein. The table shows around 260,000 distinct CDR3 sequences, with 25% occurring only once. Newly diagnosed hyperthyroidism, duration under 2 months, in patients aged 18 to 65. The authors obtained PBMCs from over 7.5 ml of fresh peripheral blood. This clonotype was found a few times. The target antigen is unknown. At one end, the junction sequence differs from germline, possibly due to a read error. Germline V CDR1 and CDR2: MNHEY, SMNVEV (reference sequence). This CDR3 is 14 amino acids long.

The sequence came from a man between 35 and 55 years old with Graves' hyperthyroidism that later progressed to Graves' ophthalmopathy. Source material: blood. The V and J genes are TRBV27 and TRBJ2-5; 8 positions agree with TRBD1. CDR3 in DNA: TGTGCCAGCAGTCATGACAGGGGATTAGAGAGCCAGTACTTC. Protein sequence: CASSHDRGLESQYF.